This T cell receptor beta chain was obtained from a study of T cell repertoires in cytomegalovirus infection (dated 2019 in TCRdb). Study-wide context: Peptide stimulations targeted recently identified HLA-C-restricted CMV epitopes, whose presentation resists viral immunomodulation, together with well-studied HLA-B-restricted epitopes. Donor HLA type was relevant to the analysis, because carriage of CMV infection together with the matching HLA type was indicated by public TCR beta signatures.

With regard to this clonotype: Which antigen it targets is not known. Base qualities were left out, and no much larger clone turns up one base away.

Trimming takes 1 base from V and 5 bases from J, and the germline ends sit 15 bases apart. CDR1 SGHTA and CDR2 FQGNSA were looked up in the germline V gene. From the cysteine up to the phenylalanine, the CDR3 has a length of 15 residues. Just the 45-base CDR3 DNA is kept, in frame starting at base 1. The paper's findings and limits, for the study overall: The ex vivo response was dominated by HLA-C-restricted CMV-specific TCR beta clonotypes, which also provided the single most frequent clonotype in two of eight donors. In both this cohort and an independent roughly 330-donor cohort, the cumulative frequency of public TCR beta family members distinguished carriers of CMV infection plus the relevant HLA type.

Sequenced using an Illumina HiSeq 1500. TCRdb cleaned the public reads at Q25 with fastp, built clones with MiXCR and kept in-frame beta chains. Rows with a matching CDR3 protein are joined into one entry that keeps the most common DNA and genes. Present in this sample are around 570,000 distinct CDR3 sequences, roughly 43% of which were seen just once. The biggest ten clones account for around 48% of the sample. The treatment or condition label corresponds to: in vitro stimulation with specific CMV peptide epitopes to enrich CMV-specific T cells. The specimen comprised cultured PBMCs, sampled from culture after CMV antigen stimulation. The chain is made from TRBV7-2 and TRBJ2-7, and possibly TRBD1, on 6 matching bases. This clonotype originated in a human donor in good health (CMV status not recorded). Some clones in this sample may be carry-over from other donors' samples. The nucleotides are TGTGCCAGCAGCTTAGTAACAGGGAGTATCAACGAGCAGTACTTC. Its protein product is CASSLVTGSINEQYF.